Each of the 20 T cell receptor beta chains below was sequenced from the same sample in a study of blood T cell repertoires in COVID-19. Produced via immunoSEQ multiplex PCR; TCRdb's table is partial and in-frame only. The repertoire holds about 70,000 clones, about four fifths seen once, with over 15% in the top ten. Input material: peripheral blood. The receptors originated from a man aged 70-80 years who had recovered from COVID-19.

J is TRBJ1-6 and V is TRBV28; maybe TRBD1 (6 bases). Germline CDR1 and CDR2: MDHEN and SYDVKM. Trimming took off 5 bases at V and 7 bases at J, with 15 bases between the two ends. The CDR3 runs to 15 residues. The chain's CDR3 is CASSPHQGRNSPLHF. Written as DNA, the CDR3 is TGTGCCAGCAGTCCACACCAGGGGCGGAATTCACCCCTCCACTTT.

J is TRBJ1-3 and V is TRBV9; 7 bases are shared with TRBD1. Germline V gene sequence: CDR1 SGDLS, CDR2 YYNGEE. This CDR3 comprises 15 residues. V lost 3 bases and J lost 4; bases outside the gene matches: 7. The CDR3 DNA is TGTGCCAGCAGCGACAGGGGAATAGACGGAAACACCATATATTTT. The encoded protein is CASSDRGIDGNTIYF.

This chain uses TRBV6-2 or TRBV6-3 with TRBJ1-5; no clear D gene. V gave up 4 bases and J gave up 0 bases, with 10 bases separating them. There are 15 residues in the CDR3. The V gene's germline CDR1 is MNHEY and CDR2 SVGEGT. The CDR3: CASSFRGSSNQPQHF. For the CDR3, the DNA is TGTGCCAGCAGTTTTCGCGGAAGTAGCAATCAGCCCCAGCATTTT.

The rearrangement links TRBV27 to TRBJ2-1; 8 nucleotides agree with TRBD2. J lost 9 bases, V lost 4 bases, and 11 bases had no gene match. The CDR3 consists of 15 residues. Germline CDR1 MNHEY, CDR2 SMNVEV (reference sequence). CDR3 loop: CASSSLAAGVSEQFF. The CDR3 DNA is TGTGCCAGCAGTTCCCTCGCAGCGGGAGTTTCTGAGCAGTTCTTC.

The rearrangement joins TRBV7-3 to TRBJ1-3; the D gene is possibly TRBD1 (6 bases). The germline V gene has CDR1 SGHTA and CDR2 FQGTGA. There are 16 residues in the CDR3. Trimming stripped 5 bases from V and 0 bases from J, with 14 bases between. DNA of the CDR3: TGTGCCAGCAGCCAGACAGGACTTTCCTCTGGAAACACCATATATTTT. Protein: CASSQTGLSSGNTIYF.

This chain connects TRBV28 to TRBJ2-5, with D tentatively TRBD1 (5 bases). V lost 6 bases and J lost 7, with 12 bases in between. Germline V CDR1 and CDR2: MDHEN, SYDVKM. The CDR3 has 12 residues. The CDR3 DNA reads as TGTGCCAGCAGGTCAGGGCCGGGGACCCAGTACTTC. It codes for CASRSGPGTQYF.

The rearrangement links TRBV12-3 or TRBV12-4 to TRBJ2-5, with TRBD1 matching 9 bases. The trim removed 5 bases at V and 7 bases at J, leaving 5 bases unmatched. The CDR3 has 13 residues. The CDR3 DNA reads TGTGCCAGCAGTCTCGACAGGGGGGCGACCCAGTACTTC. Its protein is CASSLDRGATQYF.

This clone was seen a single time. The gene calls are TRBV3-1 (or the pseudogene TRBV3-2) and TRBJ1-1, with unresolved D. The ends were cut back, 1 base at V and 1 base at J, with 7 bases in the middle. The germline V gene encodes CDR1 LGHDT and CDR2 YNNKEL (reference sequence). The CDR3 loop spans 14 amino acids. This CDR3 is CASSQVSRNTEAFF. The DNA of the CDR3 is TGTGCCAGCAGCCAAGTTAGCAGGAACACTGAAGCTTTCTTT.

The chain links TRBV19 to TRBJ2-2; TRBD1 agrees at 7 bases. The germline V gene has CDR1 LNHDA and CDR2 SQIVND (reference sequence). Trimming took 4 bases from V and 5 from J; bases not matched to a gene: 7. The CDR3 length is 15 residues. The CDR3 region has the DNA TGTGCCAGTAGTAGACAGGGCCGTTTGACCGGGGAGCTGTTTTTT. It codes for CASSRQGRLTGELFF.

The sample holds one count of this clone. This rearrangement joins TRBV19 to TRBJ2-3, with 13 bases identical to TRBD2. The V gene end was trimmed by 3 bases and the J gene end by 5 bases; junction bases not matched to a gene: 11. The CDR3 has 18 residues. CDR1 is LNHDA and CDR2 is SQIVND in the germline V gene (reference sequence). The CDR3 region has the DNA TGTGCCAGTAGTATCACAGCCGCGAGACTAGCGGGAGGAGATACGCAGTATTTT. Translation gives CASSITAARLAGGDTQYF.

V is TRBV11-2 and J is TRBJ1-6, with D uncertain. V lost 6 bases, J lost 0 bases, and 9 bases lay in between. The V gene's germline CDR1 is SGHAT and CDR2 FQNNGV. This CDR3 spans 15 amino acids. CDR3 DNA sequence: TGTGCCAGCAGATCGGACTACTCCTATAATTCACCCCTCCACTTT. This gives the protein CASRSDYSYNSPLHF.

CDR3 in DNA: TGTGCCAGCAGCCTCCGAACAGGGGGTCTTGAGACCCAGTACTTC. Its translation is CASSLRTGGLETQYF. J is TRBJ2-5 and V is TRBV5-6; TRBD1 matches at 8 bases. There are 15 residues in the CDR3. With V trimmed by 4 bases and J by 5 bases, 10 bases remained unmatched. Germline lookup yields CDR1 SGHDT and CDR2 YYEEEE.

On this clone: A junction boundary mismatches the germline segment, possibly from a read error. The chain combines TRBV2 with TRBJ2-7; D is undetermined. The CDR3 has 14 amino acids. In germline, CDR1 is SNHLY, CDR2 FYNNEI. The CDR3 coding sequence is TGTGCCAGCAGAGAAGTAGCTTATAATTACGAGCAGTACTTC. It codes for CASREVAYNYEQYF.

The V gene is TRBV9, the J gene TRBJ2-6; TRBD1 agrees at 7 bases. The CDR3 contains 16 residues. Germline CDR1 and CDR2: SGDLS and YYNGEE. V was pared by 3 bases and J by 0 bases, with 3 bases of the junction left unmatched. The CDR3 region is CASSGQGNSGANVLTF. The CDR3 region has the DNA TGTGCCAGCAGCGGACAGGGAAACTCTGGGGCCAACGTCCTGACTTTC.

The V call is TRBV27, the J call TRBJ2-5; TRBD2 matches at 9 bases. The V segment lost 2 bases and the J segment 4 bases; nucleotides outside the gene matches: 5. The CDR3 sequence is 15 residues long. Per germline, CDR1 MNHEY and CDR2 SMNVEV (reference sequence). The CDR3 bases are TGTGCCAGCAGTTTACGCGGGAGGGCCGTAGAGACCCAGTACTTC. Translation: CASSLRGRAVETQYF.

The V gene is TRBV5-1, the J gene TRBJ1-3; TRBD1 matches at 7 bases. V shed 2 bases and J 4 bases; nucleotides not matched to a gene: 6. The CDR3 loop spans 15 amino acids. Germline V gene lookup returns CDR1 SGHRS and CDR2 YFSETQ. The CDR3 region is CASSFGGQVGNTIYF. Written as DNA, the CDR3 is TGCGCCAGCAGCTTTGGCGGACAGGTCGGAAACACCATATATTTT.

This clone has just one count. The J gene is TRBJ2-5, the V gene TRBV6-1, with D tentatively TRBD2 (5 bases). Trimming removed 3 bases at V and 5 bases at J, with 19 bases between. From germline, CDR1 is MNHNS and CDR2 SASEGT. The length of the CDR3 is 16 residues. CDR3 protein: CASSDSGLSSGETQYF. CDR3 sequence (DNA): TGTGCCAGCAGTGATTCAGGACTCTCATCGGGGGAGACCCAGTACTTC.

V and J are TRBV7-2 and TRBJ2-5; 10 nucleotides match TRBD2. There are 17 residues in the CDR3. CDR1 and CDR2 from the germline V gene are SGHTA and FQGNSA. V lost 1 base, J lost 3 bases, and 8 bases stayed unmatched. Here the CDR3 reads CASSLVPAGGQKETQYF. In nucleotides, the CDR3 is TGTGCCAGCAGCTTAGTACCAGCGGGGGGGCAAAAAGAGACCCAGTACTTC.

The rearrangement links TRBV19 to TRBJ2-4; possibly TRBD1 for D (5 bases). The CDR3 is 14 amino acids. Per germline, CDR1 LNHDA and CDR2 SQIVND (reference sequence). V dropped 6 bases and J dropped 3 bases, with 12 bases sitting between them. The CDR3: CASSPTEIKNIQYF. The CDR3 nucleotides are TGTGCCAGTAGCCCGACAGAGATCAAAAACATTCAGTACTTC. Variable domain in full (rest from reference TRBV19 and TRBJ2-4): DGGITQSPKYLFRKEGQNVTLSCEQNLNHDAMYWYRQDPGQGLRLIYYSQIVNDFQKGDIAEGYSVSREKKESFPLTVTSAQKNPTAFYLCASSPTEIKNIQYFGAGTRLSVL.

The gene calls are TRBV5-5 and TRBJ2-7, with D possibly matching TRBD2 (5 bases). This CDR3 region has 15 residues. Between the trimmed V and J ends, which lost 0 bases and 4 bases, there was a span of 14 bases. Germline values: CDR1 SGHKS, CDR2 YYEKEE (reference sequence). CDR3 protein: CASSLVRTDLYEQYF. CDR3 DNA: TGTGCCAGCAGCTTGGTGCGGACTGACCTTTACGAGCAGTACTTC. Using reference TRBV5-5 and TRBJ2-7 for the parts outside the CDR3, the full variable domain is DAGVTQSPTHLIKTRGQQVTLRCSPISGHKSVSWYQQVLGQGPQFIFQYYEKEERGRGNFPDRFSARQFPNYSSELNVNALLLGDSALYLCASSLVRTDLYEQYFGPGTRLTVT.